One sample yielded the 17 T cell receptor beta chains listed below, sequenced in a study of T cell repertoires in cytomegalovirus infection (dated by TCRdb to between 2018 and 2020). The treatment or condition label here, explained by the study, means: in vitro stimulation with specific CMV peptide epitopes to enrich CMV-specific T cells. The reads were generated on an Illumina HiSeq 1500. TCRdb itself trimmed the public reads at Q25 with fastp, ran MiXCR and retained productive beta chains. Duplicate CDR3 protein sequences are folded into a single record with the most common DNA and genes. A total of fewer than 950,000 distinct CDR3 sequences appear in this sample, over 25% of them only once. 9.5% to 15% of the sample is in the top ten clones. The antigens these receptors bind are not known. The source material was cultured CD8+ T cells from PBMCs, sampled from culture after CMV antigen stimulation. The source is a human donor in good health (CMV status not recorded). Some clones in this sample may be carry-over from other donors' samples.

The chain combines TRBV18 with TRBJ1-1; no clear D gene. This CDR3 has 15 residues. The germline V gene encodes CDR1 KGHSH and CDR2 LQKENI. The V end was cut by 1 base, the J end by 2 bases, with 11 bases between. CDR3 protein: CASSPLRPPNTEAFF. CDR3 in DNA: TGTGCCAGCTCACCACTCCGACCGCCCAACACTGAAGCTTTCTTT. Looking up the rest from reference TRBV18 and TRBJ1-1 gives the full variable domain: NAGVMQNPRHLVRRRGQEARLRCSPMKGHSHVYWYRQLPEEGLKFMVYLQKENIIDESGMPKERFSAEFPKEGPSILRIQQVVRGDSAAYFCASSPLRPPNTEAFFGQGTRLTVV.

The chain recombines TRBV24-1 with TRBJ2-1; 10 bases agree with TRBD2. The CDR3 covers 16 residues. V lost 0 bases, J lost 5 bases, and 3 bases stayed unmatched. Germline V gene sequence: CDR1 KGHDR, CDR2 SFDVKD. CDR3: CATSDLIAGGDNEQFF. The CDR3 DNA is TGTGCCACCAGTGATTTGATAGCGGGGGGAGACAATGAGCAGTTCTTC.

This clonotype was picked up many times. The chain combines TRBV7-2 with TRBJ2-2; D is unclear. CDR1 SGHTA and CDR2 FQGNSA come from the germline V gene. CDR3 size: 14 residues. V was trimmed by 1 base and J by 4 bases, leaving 7 bases between them. CDR3 nucleotide sequence: TGTGCCAGCAGCTTAGAACGAACCACCGGGGAGCTGTTTTTT. Its translation is CASSLERTTGELFF.

The sample holds a few counts of this clonotype. The CDR3 is CASSDLDNPYEQYV. CDR3 DNA: TGTGCCAGCAGCGACCTGGACAACCCCTACGAGCAGTACGTC. V gene TRBV14 combines with J gene TRBJ2-7; TRBD1 might be the D (5 bases). The CDR3 covers 14 residues. Germline CDR1 SGHDN, CDR2 FVKESK. The ends were cut back, 5 bases at V and 2 bases at J, with 13 bases in the middle.

This clonotype has a handful of counts. This rearrangement joins TRBV4-1 to TRBJ2-7; maybe TRBD2 (5 bases). The CDR3 covers 14 residues. The V gene's germline CDR1 is MGHRA and CDR2 YSYEKL. Between the trimmed V and J ends, which lost 0 bases and 4 bases, there was a span of 10 bases. CDR3 amino acids: CASSQEWPGYEQYV. CDR3 nucleotide sequence: TGCGCCAGCAGCCAAGAGTGGCCGGGATACGAGCAGTACGTC.

This clonotype occurred many times. The chain recombines TRBV6-5 with TRBJ2-7, with 9 bases that match TRBD1. Looked up from germline, CDR1 is MNHEY and CDR2 is SVGAGI. Trimming at V came to 5 bases and at J to 5 bases, leaving 7 bases not matched to a gene. The CDR3 is 14 residues long. In nucleotides, the CDR3 is TGTGCCAGCAGTCCACAAACAGGGGGCCACGAGCAGTACGTC. It encodes CASSPQTGGHEQYV.

V gene TRBV7-3 combines with J gene TRBJ2-1; D is undetermined. V was shortened by 0 bases and J by 3 bases, with 9 bases between the two germline ends. The germline CDR1 and CDR2 sequences are SGHTA and FQGTGA. This CDR3 comprises 15 residues. CDR3: CASSLTLLDYNEQFF. DNA for the CDR3: TGTGCCAGCAGCTTAACCCTCTTAGACTACAATGAGCAGTTCTTC.

The rearrangement uses TRBV12-5 and TRBJ1-1; D call uncertain. The CDR3 has 12 residues. From germline, CDR1 is LGHNT and CDR2 FRNRAP. Between the trimmed V and J ends, which lost 4 bases and 4 bases, there was a span of 7 bases. This CDR3 is CASGWVGTEAFF. The CDR3 bases are TGTGCTAGTGGTTGGGTGGGCACTGAAGCTTTCTTT.

The chain is built from TRBV28 and TRBJ2-7, with 8 bases fitting TRBD1. In germline, CDR1 is MDHEN, CDR2 SYDVKM. The V gene end was trimmed by 3 bases and the J gene end by 0 bases; junction bases not matched to a gene: 4. The CDR3 loop spans 15 amino acids. The CDR3 sequence is CASSLRTGFSYEQYV. The CDR3 nucleotides read TGTGCCAGCAGTTTGAGGACAGGGTTCTCCTACGAGCAGTACGTC.

The chain is built from TRBV13 and TRBJ2-7; D is perhaps TRBD2 (6 bases). The V end was cut by 1 base, the J end by 2 bases, with 12 bases between. CDR1 and CDR2 from the germline V gene are PRHDT and FYEKMQ (reference sequence). This CDR3 has 15 amino acids. The CDR3 sequence: CASSLARGAAYEQYF. CDR3 in DNA: TGTGCCAGCAGCTTAGCGCGGGGAGCGGCCTACGAGCAGTACTTC.

This clonotype was recorded once. The CDR3 region is CSARDRTGDYVNQPQHF. The CDR3 nucleotides are TGCAGTGCTAGGGACAGGACAGGGGATTACGTGAATCAGCCCCAGCATTTT. This chain links TRBV20-1 with TRBJ1-5, with 9 positions matching TRBD1. In germline, CDR1 is DFQATT, CDR2 SNEGSKA (reference sequence). CDR3 length: 17 amino acids. V gave up 3 bases and J gave up 4 bases; unmatched junction bases: 13.

The CDR3 sequence: CASSRDLDNYGYTF. The CDR3 DNA sequence: TGTGCCAGCAGCAGGGACCTGGATAACTATGGCTACACCTTC. The chain has TRBV3-1 and TRBJ1-2; perhaps TRBD1 as D (5 bases). The CDR3 has 14 amino acids. Between the trimmed V and J ends, which lost 5 bases and 1 base, there was a span of 11 bases. CDR1 is LGHDT, CDR2 YNNKEL, per germline (reference sequence).

About this clonotype: A junction end diverges from the germline sequence, so it may reflect a read error. The chain is built from TRBV9 and TRBJ1-1; D may be TRBD1 (5 bases). Germline CDR1 and CDR2: SGDLS and YYNGEE. The CDR3 runs 13 residues. The CDR3 spells CANSVGAYTEAFF. The CDR3 nucleotides are TGTGCCAACAGCGTAGGGGCGTACACTGAAGCTTTCTTT.

The rearrangement links TRBV29-1 to TRBJ1-2; D remains unclear. The germline V and J ends were trimmed by 5 bases and 2 bases, with 9 bases remaining between them. Germline lookup yields CDR1 SQVTM and CDR2 ANQGSEA. This CDR3 comprises 12 residues. The CDR3 DNA reads as TGCAGCGTTATCGCAGCGAACTATGGCTACACCTTC. This gives the protein CSVIAANYGYTF.

The J gene is TRBJ2-1, the V gene TRBV27; 8 bases are a match to TRBD1. The CDR3 is made up of 16 amino acids. The V gene's germline CDR1 is MNHEY and CDR2 SMNVEV (reference sequence). Losses at the gene ends were 5 bases for V and 9 bases for J; bases not matched to a gene: 15. CDR3 amino acids: CASSPSTGERVVEQFF. In DNA form, the CDR3 reads TGTGCCAGCAGTCCCTCGACAGGGGAGAGGGTGGTTGAGCAGTTCTTC.

The chain couples TRBV6-6 to TRBJ2-1; 8 bases agree with TRBD1. The junction had 10 bases not matched to a gene; V was cut back by 1 base and J by 5 bases. The CDR3 totals 17 residues. Germline CDR1 is MNHNY and CDR2 is SVGAGI (reference sequence). CDR3 protein: CASSYWNPGQAHNEQFF. Written as DNA, the CDR3 is TGTGCCAGCAGTTACTGGAATCCGGGACAGGCCCACAATGAGCAGTTCTTC.

This chain connects TRBV10-3 to TRBJ2-7; 7 nucleotides align to TRBD1. Germline lookup yields CDR1 ENHRY and CDR2 SYGVKD. The CDR3 is made up of 11 amino acids. V lost 11 bases to trimming and J lost 5 bases; unmatched junction nucleotides: 6. This CDR3 reads CAATGDDEQYF. CDR3 coding DNA: TGTGCCGCAACAGGGGACGACGAGCAGTACTTC.